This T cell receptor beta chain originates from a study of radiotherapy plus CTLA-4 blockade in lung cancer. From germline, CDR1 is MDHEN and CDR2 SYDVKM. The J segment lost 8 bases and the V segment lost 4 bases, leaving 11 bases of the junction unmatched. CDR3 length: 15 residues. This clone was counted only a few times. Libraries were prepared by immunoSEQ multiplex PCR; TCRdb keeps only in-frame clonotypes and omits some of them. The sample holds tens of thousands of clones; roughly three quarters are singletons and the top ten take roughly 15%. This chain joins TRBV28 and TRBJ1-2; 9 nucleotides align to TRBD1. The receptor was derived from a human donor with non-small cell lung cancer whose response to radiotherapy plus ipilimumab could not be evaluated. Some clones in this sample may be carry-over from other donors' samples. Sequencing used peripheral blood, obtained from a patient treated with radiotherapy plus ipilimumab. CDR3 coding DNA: TGTGCCAGCAGTTGGGGACAGGGCGGTTTGGGGGGCTACACCTTC. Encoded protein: CASSWGQGGLGGYTF.